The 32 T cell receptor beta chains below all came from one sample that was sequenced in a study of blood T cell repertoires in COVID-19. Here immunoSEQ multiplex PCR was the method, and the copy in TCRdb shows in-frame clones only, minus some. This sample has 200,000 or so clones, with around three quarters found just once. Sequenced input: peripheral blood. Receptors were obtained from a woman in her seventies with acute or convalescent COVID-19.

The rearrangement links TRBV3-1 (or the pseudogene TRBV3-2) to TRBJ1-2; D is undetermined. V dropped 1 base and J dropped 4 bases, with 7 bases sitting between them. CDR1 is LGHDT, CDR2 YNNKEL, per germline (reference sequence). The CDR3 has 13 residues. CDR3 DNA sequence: TGTGCCAGCAGCCAAGGCGAAACCTATGGCTACACCTTC. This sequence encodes CASSQGETYGYTF.

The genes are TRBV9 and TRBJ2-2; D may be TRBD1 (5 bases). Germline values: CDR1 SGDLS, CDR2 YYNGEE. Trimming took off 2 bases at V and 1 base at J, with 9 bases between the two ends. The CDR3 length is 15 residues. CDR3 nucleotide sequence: TGTGCCAGCAGCGTCCAACAGGAGAACACCGGGGAGCTGTTTTTT. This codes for CASSVQQENTGELFF.

This chain's CDR3 is CASSPSPGGNTDTQYF. The CDR3 DNA follows: TGTGCCAGCAGCCCTAGCCCAGGGGGTAACACAGATACGCAGTATTTT. V gene TRBV11-3 combines with J gene TRBJ2-3; 7 bases fit TRBD1. The CDR3 extends over 16 amino acids. Germline V lookup: CDR1 SGHNT, CDR2 YENEEA. The V and J ends lost 5 bases and 2 bases, in that order; junction bases with no gene match: 10.

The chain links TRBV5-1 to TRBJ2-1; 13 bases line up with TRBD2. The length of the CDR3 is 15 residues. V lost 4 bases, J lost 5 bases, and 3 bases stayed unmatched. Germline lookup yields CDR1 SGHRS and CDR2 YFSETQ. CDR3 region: CASSPGTSGNNEQFF. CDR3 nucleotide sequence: TGCGCCAGCAGCCCCGGGACTAGCGGGAACAATGAGCAGTTCTTC. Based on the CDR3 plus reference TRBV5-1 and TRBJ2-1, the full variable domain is KAGVTQTPRYLIKTRGQQVTLSCSPISGHRSVSWYQQTPGQGLQFLFEYFSETQRNKGNFPGRFSGRQFSNSRSEMNVSTLELGDSALYLCASSPGTSGNNEQFFGPGTRLTVL.

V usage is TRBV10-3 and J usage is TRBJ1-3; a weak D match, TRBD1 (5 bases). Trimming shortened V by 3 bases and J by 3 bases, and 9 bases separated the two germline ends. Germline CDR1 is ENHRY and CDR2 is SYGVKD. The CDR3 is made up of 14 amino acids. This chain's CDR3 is CAISDSRDGNTIYF. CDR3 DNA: TGTGCCATCAGTGACAGCAGGGATGGAAACACCATATATTTT.

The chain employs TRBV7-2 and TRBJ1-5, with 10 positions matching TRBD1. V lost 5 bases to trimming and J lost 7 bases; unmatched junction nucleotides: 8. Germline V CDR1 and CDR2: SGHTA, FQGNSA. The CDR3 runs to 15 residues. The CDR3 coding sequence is TGTGCCAGCAGCCCGGGACAGGGGATTGGACAGCCCCAGCATTTT. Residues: CASSPGQGIGQPQHF.

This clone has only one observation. The CDR3 here is CATAQGAQTEAFF. DNA of the CDR3: TGTGCCACCGCACAGGGGGCGCAGACTGAAGCTTTCTTT. This sequence joins TRBV24-1 and TRBJ1-1; 9 bases agree with TRBD1. Per germline, CDR1 KGHDR and CDR2 SFDVKD. After removal of 9 bases from V and 5 bases from J, the junction contained 6 bases not matched to a gene. This CDR3 spans 13 amino acids.

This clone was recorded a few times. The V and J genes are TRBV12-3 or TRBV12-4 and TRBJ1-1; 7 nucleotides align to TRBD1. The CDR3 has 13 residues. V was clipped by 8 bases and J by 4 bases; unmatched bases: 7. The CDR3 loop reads CASGPGQSTEAFF. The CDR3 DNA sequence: TGTGCCAGCGGTCCGGGACAGTCCACTGAAGCTTTCTTT.

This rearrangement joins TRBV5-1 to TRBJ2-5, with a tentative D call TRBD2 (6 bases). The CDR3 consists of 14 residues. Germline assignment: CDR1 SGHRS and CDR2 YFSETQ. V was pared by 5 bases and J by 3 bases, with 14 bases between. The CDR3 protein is CASSSSGGEETQYF. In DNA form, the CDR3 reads TGCGCCAGCAGTTCCTCAGGAGGGGAAGAGACCCAGTACTTC. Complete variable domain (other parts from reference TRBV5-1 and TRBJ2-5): KAGVTQTPRYLIKTRGQQVTLSCSPISGHRSVSWYQQTPGQGLQFLFEYFSETQRNKGNFPGRFSGRQFSNSRSEMNVSTLELGDSALYLCASSSSGGEETQYFGPGTRLLVL.

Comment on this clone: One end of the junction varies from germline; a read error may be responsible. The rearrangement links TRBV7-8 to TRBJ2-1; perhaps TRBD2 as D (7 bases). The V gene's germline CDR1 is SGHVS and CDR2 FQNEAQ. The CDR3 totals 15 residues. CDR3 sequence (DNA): TGTGCCAGCAGTTTAGGGGGGAGGGCCTACAATGAGCAGTTCTTC. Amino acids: CASSLGGRAYNEQFF. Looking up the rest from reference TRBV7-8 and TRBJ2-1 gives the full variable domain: GAGVSQSPRYKVAKRGQDVALRCDPISGHVSLFWYQQALGQGPEFLTYFQNEAQLDKSGLPSDRFFAERPEGSVSTLKIQRTQQEDSAVYLCASSLGGRAYNEQFFGPGTRLTVL.

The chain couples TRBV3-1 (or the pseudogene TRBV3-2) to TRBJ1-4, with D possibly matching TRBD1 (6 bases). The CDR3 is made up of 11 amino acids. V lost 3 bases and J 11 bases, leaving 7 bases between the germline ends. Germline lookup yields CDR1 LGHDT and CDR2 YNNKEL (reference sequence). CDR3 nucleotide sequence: TGTGCCAGCAGCCATGGGGGCAAACTGTTTTTT. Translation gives CASSHGGKLFF.

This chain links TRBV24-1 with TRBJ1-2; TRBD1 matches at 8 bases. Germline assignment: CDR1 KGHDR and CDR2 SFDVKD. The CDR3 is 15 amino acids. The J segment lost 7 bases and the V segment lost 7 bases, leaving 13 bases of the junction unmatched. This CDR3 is CATRPSGTGGGGYTF. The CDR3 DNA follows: TGTGCCACCAGACCTTCCGGGACAGGAGGCGGTGGCTACACCTTC.

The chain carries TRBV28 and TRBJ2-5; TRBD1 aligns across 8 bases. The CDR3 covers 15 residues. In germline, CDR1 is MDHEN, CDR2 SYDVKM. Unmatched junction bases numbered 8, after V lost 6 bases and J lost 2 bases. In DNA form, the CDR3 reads TGTGCCAGCAGAGGGACAGGTACTTTTCAAGAGACCCAGTACTTC. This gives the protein CASRGTGTFQETQYF.

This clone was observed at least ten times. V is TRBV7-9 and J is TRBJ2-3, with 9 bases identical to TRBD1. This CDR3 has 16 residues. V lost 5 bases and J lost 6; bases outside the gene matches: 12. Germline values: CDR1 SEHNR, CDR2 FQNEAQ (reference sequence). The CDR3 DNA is TGTGCCAGCAGCGTCCTGATGGACAGGGGTAGGGATACGCAGTATTTT. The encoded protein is CASSVLMDRGRDTQYF.

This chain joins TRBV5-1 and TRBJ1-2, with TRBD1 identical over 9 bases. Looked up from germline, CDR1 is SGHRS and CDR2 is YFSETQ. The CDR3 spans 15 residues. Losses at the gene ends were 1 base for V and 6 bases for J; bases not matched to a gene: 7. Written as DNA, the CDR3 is TGCGCCAGCAGCTTGCCGACAACAGGGGGCGATGGCTACACCTTC. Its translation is CASSLPTTGGDGYTF. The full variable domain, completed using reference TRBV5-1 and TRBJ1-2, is KAGVTQTPRYLIKTRGQQVTLSCSPISGHRSVSWYQQTPGQGLQFLFEYFSETQRNKGNFPGRFSGRQFSNSRSEMNVSTLELGDSALYLCASSLPTTGGDGYTFGSGTRLTVV.

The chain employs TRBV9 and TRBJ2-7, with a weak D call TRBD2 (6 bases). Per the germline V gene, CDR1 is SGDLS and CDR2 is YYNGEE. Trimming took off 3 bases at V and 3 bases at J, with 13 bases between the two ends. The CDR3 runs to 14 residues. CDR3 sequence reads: CASSAREGLYEQYF. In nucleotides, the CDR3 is TGTGCCAGCAGCGCCCGAGAGGGACTCTACGAGCAGTACTTC.

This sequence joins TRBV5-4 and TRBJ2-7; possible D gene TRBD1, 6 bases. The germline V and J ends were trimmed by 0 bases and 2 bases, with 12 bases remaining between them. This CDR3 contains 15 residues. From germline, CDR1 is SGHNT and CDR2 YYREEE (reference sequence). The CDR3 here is CASSLAGHKPYEQYF. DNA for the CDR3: TGTGCCAGCAGCTTGGCGGGACACAAGCCCTACGAGCAGTACTTC.

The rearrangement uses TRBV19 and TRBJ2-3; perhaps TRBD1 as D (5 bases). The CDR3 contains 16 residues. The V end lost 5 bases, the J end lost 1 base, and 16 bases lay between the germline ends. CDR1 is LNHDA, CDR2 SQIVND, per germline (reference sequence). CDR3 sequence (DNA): TGTGCCAGTAGTCTTCCCCCTGGACACGGCACAGATACGCAGTATTTT. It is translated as CASSLPPGHGTDTQYF.

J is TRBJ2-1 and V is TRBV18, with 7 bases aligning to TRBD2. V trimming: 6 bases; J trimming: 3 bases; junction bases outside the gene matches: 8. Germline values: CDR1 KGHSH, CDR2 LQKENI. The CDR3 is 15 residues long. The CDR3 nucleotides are TGTGCCAGCTCTCCTAGCGGAGGGGTCTACAATGAGCAGTTCTTC. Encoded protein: CASSPSGGVYNEQFF.

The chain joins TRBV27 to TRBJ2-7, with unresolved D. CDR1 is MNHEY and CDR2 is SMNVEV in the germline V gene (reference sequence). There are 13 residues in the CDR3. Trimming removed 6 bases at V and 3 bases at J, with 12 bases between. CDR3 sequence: CASSFNSGYEQYF. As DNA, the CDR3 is TGTGCCAGCAGCTTCAACTCGGGCTACGAGCAGTACTTC.

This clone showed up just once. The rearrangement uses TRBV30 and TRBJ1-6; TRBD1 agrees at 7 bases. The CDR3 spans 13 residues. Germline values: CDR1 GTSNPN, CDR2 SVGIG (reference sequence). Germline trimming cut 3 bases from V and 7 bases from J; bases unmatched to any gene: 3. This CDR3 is CAWRDRVNSPLHF. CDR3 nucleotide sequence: TGTGCCTGGAGAGACAGGGTAAATTCACCCCTCCACTTT.

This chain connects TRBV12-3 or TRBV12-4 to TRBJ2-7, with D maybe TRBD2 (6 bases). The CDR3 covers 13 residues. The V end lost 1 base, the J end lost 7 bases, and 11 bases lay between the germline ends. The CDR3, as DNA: TGTGCCAGCAGTTTAGAAGAACGGGAGGAGCAGTACTTC. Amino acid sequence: CASSLEEREEQYF.

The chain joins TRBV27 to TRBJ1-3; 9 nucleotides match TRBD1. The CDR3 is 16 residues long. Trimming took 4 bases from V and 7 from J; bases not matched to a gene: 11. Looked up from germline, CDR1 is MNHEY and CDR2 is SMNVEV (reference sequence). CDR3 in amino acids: CASSSLAGTGRNTIYF. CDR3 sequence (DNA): TGTGCCAGCAGTTCCCTCGCCGGGACAGGGCGGAACACCATATATTTT.

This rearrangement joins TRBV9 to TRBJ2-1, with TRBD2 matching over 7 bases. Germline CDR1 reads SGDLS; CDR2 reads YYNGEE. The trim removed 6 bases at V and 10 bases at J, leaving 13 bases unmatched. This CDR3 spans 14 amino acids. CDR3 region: CASTMTSLAGEQFF. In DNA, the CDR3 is TGTGCCAGCACCATGACTAGCTTAGCAGGGGAGCAGTTCTTC.

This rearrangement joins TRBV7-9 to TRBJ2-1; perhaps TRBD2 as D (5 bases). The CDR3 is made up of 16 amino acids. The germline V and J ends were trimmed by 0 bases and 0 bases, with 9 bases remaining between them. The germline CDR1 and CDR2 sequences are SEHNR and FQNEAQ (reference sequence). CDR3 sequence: CASSLARAGSYNEQFF. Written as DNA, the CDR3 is TGTGCCAGCAGCTTAGCGCGGGCAGGCTCCTACAATGAGCAGTTCTTC.

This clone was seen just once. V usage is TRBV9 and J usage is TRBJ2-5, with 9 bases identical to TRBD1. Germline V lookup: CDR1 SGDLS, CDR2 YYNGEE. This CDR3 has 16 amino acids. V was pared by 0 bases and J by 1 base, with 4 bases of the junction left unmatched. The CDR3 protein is CASSVEQGAPQETQYF. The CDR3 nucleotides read TGTGCCAGCAGCGTAGAACAGGGGGCCCCCCAAGAGACCCAGTACTTC.

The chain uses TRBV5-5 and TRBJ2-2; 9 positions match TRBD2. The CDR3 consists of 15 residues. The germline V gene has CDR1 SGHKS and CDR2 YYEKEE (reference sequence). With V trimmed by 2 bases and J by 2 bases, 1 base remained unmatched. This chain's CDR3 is CASSLAGGNTGELFF. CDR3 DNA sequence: TGTGCCAGCAGCTTAGCGGGAGGTAACACCGGGGAGCTGTTTTTT. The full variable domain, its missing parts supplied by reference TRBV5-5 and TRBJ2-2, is DAGVTQSPTHLIKTRGQQVTLRCSPISGHKSVSWYQQVLGQGPQFIFQYYEKEERGRGNFPDRFSARQFPNYSSELNVNALLLGDSALYLCASSLAGGNTGELFFGEGSRLTVL.

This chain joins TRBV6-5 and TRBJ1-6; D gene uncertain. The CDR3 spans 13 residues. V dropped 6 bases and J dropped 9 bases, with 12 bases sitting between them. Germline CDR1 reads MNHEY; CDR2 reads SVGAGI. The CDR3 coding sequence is TGTGCCAGCAGCGACGGATGGAGTTCACCCCTCCACTTT. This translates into CASSDGWSSPLHF.

In DNA, the CDR3 is TGTGCCAGCAGTCGGTTCATGAACACTGAAGCTTTCTTT. Protein sequence: CASSRFMNTEAFF. V gene TRBV7-2 combines with J gene TRBJ1-1; D is uncertain. Trimming pared 6 bases from V and 0 bases from J, leaving 8 bases between. In germline, CDR1 is SGHTA, CDR2 FQGNSA. The CDR3 loop spans 13 amino acids.

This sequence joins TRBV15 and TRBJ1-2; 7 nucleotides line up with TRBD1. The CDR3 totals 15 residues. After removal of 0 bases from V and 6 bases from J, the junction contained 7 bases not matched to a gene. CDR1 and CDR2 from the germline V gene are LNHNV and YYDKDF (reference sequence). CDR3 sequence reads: CATSRDPRQGDGYTF. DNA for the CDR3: TGTGCCACCAGCAGAGATCCGCGACAGGGAGATGGCTACACCTTC.

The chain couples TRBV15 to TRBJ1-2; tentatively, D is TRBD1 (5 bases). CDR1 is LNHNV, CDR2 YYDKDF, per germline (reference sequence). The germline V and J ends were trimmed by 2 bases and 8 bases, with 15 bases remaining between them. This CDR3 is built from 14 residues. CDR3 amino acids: CATSRPAGGGGYTF. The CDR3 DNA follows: TGTGCCACCAGCAGACCGGCGGGTGGGGGGGGCTACACCTTC.

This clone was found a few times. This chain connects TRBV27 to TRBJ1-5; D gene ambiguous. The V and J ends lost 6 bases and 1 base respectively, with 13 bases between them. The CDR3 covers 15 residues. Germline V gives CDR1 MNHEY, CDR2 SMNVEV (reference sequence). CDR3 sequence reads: CASSSGYGSNQPQHF. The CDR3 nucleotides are TGTGCCAGCAGCTCGGGGTACGGGAGCAATCAGCCCCAGCATTTT.